This T cell receptor beta chain was retrieved from a study of breast tumors, draining lymph nodes, adjacent tissues. This CDR3 region has 16 residues. The germline V gene has CDR1 SEHNR and CDR2 FQNEAQ (reference sequence). V lost 4 bases, J lost 9 bases, and 19 bases lay in between. From the multiplex PCR reads, TCRdb called clonotypes with MiXCR, one entry per CDR3 protein. The sample shows more than 50,000 distinct CDR3 sequences, approximately 57% of them seen only once. The receptor was derived from a female donor with breast cancer. Some clones in this sample may be carry-over from other donors' samples. The sequencing sample was made of breast tumor tissue. The V gene is TRBV7-9, the J gene TRBJ1-6; D perhaps matches TRBD1 (5 bases). The CDR3 loop reads CASSSGLGQGCSPLHF. The CDR3 DNA sequence: TGTGCCAGCAGCTCGGGACTAGGCCAAGGGTGTTCACCCCTCCACTTT.